Described below is a single TCR beta chain sequence and its context. Grouping used clinical history reported by participants in a survey and questionnaire. V gave up 5 bases and J gave up 3 bases; unmatched junction bases: 5. Germline V gene sequence: CDR1 SGHTA, CDR2 FQGNSA. CDR3 length: 15 residues. Sequencing was performed with immunoSEQ multiplex PCR; in TCRdb, only in-frame clones are kept and a portion is missing. Among fewer than 300,000 clones listed, roughly 80% were seen once. These data are taken from a study of blood T cell repertoires in COVID-19. About the research overall: There were acute and convalescent COVID-19 samples, and they came from the United States, Italy and Spain.

The V and J genes are TRBV7-2 and TRBJ1-3; 9 nucleotides match TRBD1. This receptor was identified in a middle-aged man who had been exposed to COVID-19. The sample was PBMCs or T cells enriched from blood (not recorded which). The CDR3 sequence: CASSTTGGGGNTIYF. The CDR3 nucleotides are TGTGCCAGCAGCACAACAGGGGGCGGTGGAAACACCATATATTTT.